The 32 T cell receptor beta chains below come from one sample, sequenced in a study of blood T cells in healthy people across ages. Alongside a J-beta primer mix, a sample-barcoded 5' primer served in a second PCR lasting roughly 7 to 11 cycles. MiXCR was run by TCRdb on the 5' RACE reads, yielding one entry per CDR3 protein. The sample includes 600,000 to 650,000 distinct CDR3 sequences, under 70% seen only once; the top ten take over 35%. The sequenced material came from blood. The source of these receptors is a man in his 60s in good health.

The CDR3 reads CASNRDSSNEQFF. CDR3 DNA: TGTGCCAGCAACCGGGACAGTTCCAATGAGCAGTTCTTC. The V and J genes are TRBV2 and TRBJ2-1; 7 bases align to TRBD1. Germline V gene lookup returns CDR1 SNHLY and CDR2 FYNNEI. The CDR3 length is 13 residues. The junction had 6 bases not matched to a gene; V was cut back by 7 bases and J by 6 bases.

The sample holds a few counts of this clonotype. This chain's CDR3 is CASSIQGAKNIQYF. As DNA, the CDR3 is TGTGCCAGCAGTATACAGGGGGCCAAAAACATTCAGTACTTC. The chain recombines TRBV12-3 or TRBV12-4 with TRBJ2-4; 7 bases line up with TRBD1. This CDR3 contains 14 residues. J gave up 1 base and V 5 bases, and 2 bases lay outside the gene matches.

The J gene is TRBJ1-5, the V gene TRBV6-5; maybe TRBD1 (5 bases). The CDR3 length is 13 residues. V lost 5 bases and J 6 bases, leaving 11 bases between the germline ends. Per germline, CDR1 MNHEY and CDR2 SVGAGI. The CDR3 loop is CASSRSGFQPQHF. Written as DNA, the CDR3 is TGTGCCAGCAGTAGGTCAGGGTTTCAGCCCCAGCATTTT.

This clonotype appeared many times. The chain has TRBV20-1 and TRBJ1-2, with 7 bases aligning to TRBD1. Trimming cost V 0 bases and J 8 bases; bases outside gene matches: 9. CDR3 size: 14 residues. Germline V gene lookup returns CDR1 DFQATT and CDR2 SNEGSKA (reference sequence). CDR3: CSARDQGQPQGYTF. CDR3 sequence (DNA): TGCAGTGCTAGAGATCAGGGACAGCCGCAGGGCTACACCTTC.

Of note for this clonotype: Since a much larger clone is just one base distant, this may be a read error. The chain joins TRBV28 to TRBJ1-5, with D unresolved. The CDR3 runs 13 residues. The germline gives CDR1 MDHEN, CDR2 SYDVKM. With 1 base removed from V and 5 bases from J, the gap between germline ends came to 6 bases. The CDR3 nucleotides read TGTGCCAGCAGTTTATCGGTTGATCAGCCCCAGCATTTT. Protein product: CASSLSVDQPQHF.

This clonotype was found once. This chain joins TRBV6-6 and TRBJ1-6; a weak D match, TRBD1 (5 bases). The CDR3 covers 15 residues. V dropped 0 bases and J dropped 7 bases, with 10 bases sitting between them. The germline V gene encodes CDR1 MNHNY and CDR2 SVGAGI (reference sequence). The CDR3 bases are TGTGCCAGCAGTTACTCGAAAGACAGCAATTCACCCCTCCACTTT. It is translated as CASSYSKDSNSPLHF.

This chain joins TRBV7-9 and TRBJ1-5, with D maybe TRBD1 (5 bases). Trimming shortened V by 2 bases and J by 0 bases, and 14 bases separated the two germline ends. Looked up from germline, CDR1 is SEHNR and CDR2 is FQNEAQ (reference sequence). This CDR3 has 17 residues. CDR3 in amino acids: CASSLRQGLLSNQPQHF. CDR3 DNA sequence: TGTGCCAGCAGCTTACGCCAGGGACTCCTTAGCAATCAGCCCCAGCATTTT.

The V gene is TRBV5-5, the J gene TRBJ2-1; 8 bases are a match to TRBD1. Trimming cost V 4 bases and J 8 bases; bases outside gene matches: 11. Germline CDR1 reads SGHKS; CDR2 reads YYEKEE (reference sequence). This CDR3 region has 15 residues. CDR3 nucleotides: TGTGCCAGCAGCCGCGGGGCAGGGGGCATGTATGAGCAGTTCTTC. Its protein product is CASSRGAGGMYEQFF. Full variable domain (rest looked up from reference TRBV5-5 and TRBJ2-1): DAGVTQSPTHLIKTRGQQVTLRCSPISGHKSVSWYQQVLGQGPQFIFQYYEKEERGRGNFPDRFSARQFPNYSSELNVNALLLGDSALYLCASSRGAGGMYEQFFGPGTRLTVL.

The chain is built from TRBV20-1 and TRBJ2-5, with D unclear. CDR1 is DFQATT and CDR2 is SNEGSKA in the germline V gene (reference sequence). The CDR3 runs 13 residues. Deletions cut 6 bases from V and 1 base from J, with 12 bases between. Here the CDR3 DNA reads TGCAGTGCCCCTGACGGGCTCCAAGAGACCCAGTACTTC. Encoded protein: CSAPDGLQETQYF.

V is TRBV20-1 and J is TRBJ2-2; 8 nucleotides line up with TRBD2. J gave up 7 bases and V 0 bases, and 7 bases lay outside the gene matches. The germline V gene encodes CDR1 DFQATT and CDR2 SNEGSKA (reference sequence). The CDR3 loop spans 15 amino acids. The CDR3 loop reads CSARDERGCSGELFF. CDR3 coding DNA: TGCAGTGCTAGAGATGAGCGGGGGTGCAGCGGGGAGCTGTTTTTT.

This chain connects TRBV11-2 to TRBJ2-7; 8 bases match TRBD2. V lost 3 bases, J lost 1 base, and 8 bases stayed unmatched. The CDR3 runs 16 residues. Germline lookup yields CDR1 SGHAT and CDR2 FQNNGV. The CDR3 spells CASSFLGGGRSYEQYF. CDR3 nucleotide sequence: TGTGCCAGCAGCTTTCTGGGCGGGGGGAGATCCTACGAGCAGTACTTC.

This clonotype was seen repeatedly, ten times or more. The rearrangement uses TRBV28 and TRBJ1-6; D gene ambiguous. Trimming cost V 2 bases and J 6 bases, with 8 bases left between them. The CDR3 loop spans 14 amino acids. Germline-derived CDR1 and CDR2 are MDHEN and SYDVKM. CDR3 residues: CASSLGQTNSPLHF. DNA for the CDR3: TGTGCCAGCAGTTTAGGCCAGACTAATTCACCCCTCCACTTT.

The chain couples TRBV12-3 or TRBV12-4 to TRBJ2-5; unclear D gene. CDR3 length equals 14 residues. Trimming took 2 bases from V and 4 from J, leaving 11 bases between them. In nucleotides, the CDR3 is TGTGCCAGCAGTTTAAACCCGTCCCCAGAGACCCAGTACTTC. It yields the protein CASSLNPSPETQYF.

The CDR3 DNA follows: TGTGCCAGCAGCTCAGGACTAGCGGGGGGACCGAGAGAAGAGACCCAGTACTTC. This codes for CASSSGLAGGPREETQYF. V and J are TRBV7-2 and TRBJ2-5; 14 positions match TRBD2. Germline V gene data show CDR1 as SGHTA and CDR2 as FQGNSA. This CDR3 spans 18 amino acids. V was clipped by 4 bases and J by 3 bases; unmatched bases: 10. The whole variable domain, remainder taken from reference TRBV7-2 and TRBJ2-5, is GAGVSQSPSNKVTEKGKDVELRCDPISGHTALYWYRQSLGQGLEFLIYFQGNSAPDKSGLPSDRFSAERTGGSVSTLTIQRTQQEDSAVYLCASSSGLAGGPREETQYFGPGTRLLVL.

This chain joins TRBV18 and TRBJ2-7; tentatively, D is TRBD1 (6 bases). This CDR3 region has 15 residues. Germline V gene sequence: CDR1 KGHSH, CDR2 LQKENI. V lost 4 bases to trimming and J lost 2 bases, with 15 bases between them. The CDR3 spells CASSLGQGPPYEQYF. CDR3 in DNA: TGTGCCAGCTCACTTGGTCAGGGGCCCCCCTACGAGCAGTACTTC.

The table lists this clonotype with many counts. At one of its ends the junction is not consistent with the germline gene, which may arise from a read error. The genes are TRBV18 and TRBJ2-5, with D unresolved. The CDR3 is made up of 12 amino acids. Germline V gene lookup returns CDR1 KGHSH and CDR2 LQKENI. Here the CDR3 DNA reads TGTGCCAGCGCACCGTCCCGAGAGACCCAGTACTTC. It is translated as CASAPSRETQYF.

The chain links TRBV11-2 to TRBJ1-2, with 7 bases aligning to TRBD1. From germline, CDR1 is SGHAT and CDR2 FQNNGV. This CDR3 spans 15 amino acids. Trimming at V came to 5 bases and at J to 2 bases, leaving 8 bases not matched to a gene. The CDR3 reads CASSHAGRGNYGYTF. The CDR3 DNA reads TGTGCCAGCAGCCACGCGGGCAGGGGGAACTATGGCTACACCTTC.

V is TRBV2 and J is TRBJ2-5; D might be TRBD1 or TRBD2, each matching 5 bases. CDR3 length: 15 amino acids. Trimming took 1 base from V and 11 from J, leaving 20 bases between them. The germline V gene has CDR1 SNHLY and CDR2 FYNNEI. CDR3: CASSEEAGSLYEQYF. CDR3 nucleotides: TGTGCCAGCAGTGAAGAGGCAGGGAGTTTGTATGAGCAGTACTTC.

The V and J genes are TRBV20-1 and TRBJ1-2; the D gene is possibly TRBD1 (5 bases). Germline-derived CDR1 and CDR2 are DFQATT and SNEGSKA (reference sequence). V lost 5 bases to trimming and J lost 3 bases, with 13 bases between them. This CDR3 is 13 amino acids long. CDR3 coding DNA: TGCAGTGCTGGGGAGGGGCCCGACTATGGCTACACCTTC. Its protein is CSAGEGPDYGYTF.

This sequence joins TRBV2 and TRBJ2-1, with 8 bases aligning to TRBD1. CDR3 length: 15 amino acids. CDR1 and CDR2 from the germline V gene are SNHLY and FYNNEI. J gave up 6 bases and V 4 bases, and 8 bases lay outside the gene matches. CDR3 in DNA: TGTGCCAGCAGTGTAGGAGGACAGGGTATCAATGAGCAGTTCTTC. As protein: CASSVGGQGINEQFF.

V is TRBV29-1 and J is TRBJ2-6; D might be TRBD1 (8 bases). CDR3 size: 15 residues. Germline values: CDR1 SQVTM, CDR2 ANQGSEA. V gave up 7 bases and J gave up 2 bases, with 15 bases separating them. The CDR3 loop reads CSAGQGGTGANVLTF. CDR3 in DNA: TGCAGCGCCGGACAGGGAGGGACTGGGGCCAACGTCCTGACTTTC.

The chain couples TRBV18 to TRBJ2-3; no clear D. CDR1 is KGHSH, CDR2 LQKENI, per germline. V lost 3 bases, J lost 5 bases, and 9 bases lay in between. CDR3 length equals 13 residues. CDR3 bases: TGTGCCAGCTCACCTTTCCAGAGAGATACGCAGTATTTT. It translates to CASSPFQRDTQYF.

As for this clonotype: The CDR3 end shows no conserved phenylalanine or tryptophan, and so a read error is likely. The chain joins TRBV7-9 to TRBJ1-2; D is possibly TRBD1 (5 bases). Germline CDR1 SEHNR, CDR2 FQNEAQ (reference sequence). The CDR3 spans 15 residues. Between the trimmed V and J ends, which lost 4 bases and 0 bases, there was a span of 12 bases. CDR3 loop: CASSSQGASNYGYTL. The CDR3 DNA is TGTGCCAGCAGCTCGCAAGGGGCCTCTAACTATGGCTACACCCTC.

The count of this clonotype is one. The chain couples TRBV9 to TRBJ2-1; D is undetermined. The germline V gene encodes CDR1 SGDLS and CDR2 YYNGEE. The CDR3 extends over 15 amino acids. Trimming pared 0 bases from V and 4 bases from J, leaving 11 bases between. Here the CDR3 DNA reads TGTGCCAGCAGCGTAGAGTCCCTCCCTTACAATGAGCAGTTCTTC. Translating it yields CASSVESLPYNEQFF.

This sequence joins TRBV20-1 and TRBJ2-7; 7 positions match TRBD1. CDR1 and CDR2 (germline): DFQATT, SNEGSKA (reference sequence). The CDR3 runs 12 residues. Unmatched junction bases numbered 8, after V lost 5 bases and J lost 7 bases. Here the CDR3 DNA reads TGCAGTGCTCCCGACAGGGACGGGGAGCAGTACTTC. It encodes CSAPDRDGEQYF.

This chain uses TRBV5-1 with TRBJ2-5, with 7 bases identical to TRBD1. V lost 7 bases, J lost 0 bases, and 6 bases stayed unmatched. The CDR3 contains 14 residues. Per the germline V gene, CDR1 is SGHRS and CDR2 is YFSETQ. As DNA, the CDR3 is TGCGCCAGCGGCCTAGGACAGGACCAAGAGACCCAGTACTTC. It encodes CASGLGQDQETQYF.

This clonotype appeared once. This chain's CDR3 is CASSPRTGVTDTQYF. CDR3 DNA: TGTGCCAGCAGCCCTCGGACAGGGGTCACAGATACGCAGTATTTT. This chain joins TRBV7-9 and TRBJ2-3, with 9 bases fitting TRBD1. Per germline, CDR1 SEHNR and CDR2 FQNEAQ (reference sequence). The CDR3 contains 15 residues. V shed 5 bases and J 2 bases; nucleotides not matched to a gene: 5.

The chain links TRBV5-5 to TRBJ2-5; no clear D. Trimming stripped 0 bases from V and 4 bases from J, with 10 bases between. CDR3 length equals 14 residues. Per the germline V gene, CDR1 is SGHKS and CDR2 is YYEKEE (reference sequence). CDR3 sequence: CASSLAARIETQYF. The CDR3 nucleotides read TGTGCCAGCAGCTTGGCAGCCAGGATAGAGACCCAGTACTTC.

On this clonotype: A junction end diverges from the germline sequence, so it may reflect a read error. This chain joins TRBV12-3 or TRBV12-4 and TRBJ2-5; the D gene could be TRBD1 or TRBD2 (5 bases each). The last part of the DNA fits TRBJ2-7 better; the J call may be wrong. The CDR3 contains 15 residues. The CDR3 loop is CAGSLQAAGPHEQYF. CDR3 coding DNA: TGTGCCGGCAGCCTACAAGCGGCAGGGCCCCACGAGCAGTACTTC.

The chain combines TRBV4-1 with TRBJ2-4; D is perhaps TRBD1 (7 bases). Deletions cut 1 base from V and 0 bases from J, with 16 bases between. The germline V gene has CDR1 MGHRA and CDR2 YSYEKL. The CDR3 runs 18 residues. CDR3 amino acids: CASSQGRQGGLAKNIQYF. The CDR3, as DNA: TGCGCCAGCAGCCAAGGAAGGCAGGGGGGACTAGCCAAAAACATTCAGTACTTC.

The chain couples TRBV12-3 or TRBV12-4 to TRBJ1-1; the D is unclear. Trimming stripped 4 bases from V and 0 bases from J, with 9 bases between. CDR3 length equals 14 residues. CDR3 amino acids: CASSSQAMNTEAFF. CDR3 nucleotide sequence: TGTGCCAGCAGTTCCCAGGCTATGAACACTGAAGCTTTCTTT.

In its sample, this clonotype was seen a few times. The CDR3 DNA sequence: TGTGCCAGCAGCGCCCCGGGACGGCAGACCCAGTACTTC. Protein product: CASSAPGRQTQYF. This rearrangement joins TRBV6-6 to TRBJ2-5; D might be TRBD1 or TRBD2, each matching 5 bases. V gave up 6 bases and J gave up 6 bases, with 14 bases separating them. The CDR3 contains 13 residues. Germline CDR1 is MNHNY and CDR2 is SVGAGI (reference sequence).